Below are 27 T cell receptor beta chains sequenced from a single sample in a study of blood T cell repertoires in COVID-19 (dated by TCRdb to the early 2020s). The library was made by the immunoSEQ multiplex PCR assay. This immuneACCESS table, as held by TCRdb, lists in-frame sequences with V and J called but not all clones. Of the missing ones, under half trace to an unresolved V gene in checked studies; the others have no known cause. The sample contains more than 300,000 clones, around 87% of them found a single time. Jointly, the top ten make up over 9.5% of the sample. The sample was peripheral blood. The receptors originated from a woman between 25 and 40 years old with COVID-19, enrolled during active disease.

This chain joins TRBV24-1 and TRBJ2-6, with 9 bases identical to TRBD1. Germline loops: CDR1 KGHDR, CDR2 SFDVKD. V gave up 6 bases and J gave up 0 bases; unmatched junction bases: 8. CDR3 length: 18 residues. The CDR3 loop is CATSRTGESLSGANVLTF. The CDR3, as DNA: TGTGCCACCAGTAGGACAGGGGAATCTCTCTCTGGGGCCAACGTCCTGACTTTC.

This clone was seen a single time. The chain uses TRBV10-3 and TRBJ1-2; 7 bases fit TRBD1. This CDR3 contains 13 residues. The germline CDR1 and CDR2 sequences are ENHRY and SYGVKD. J gave up 4 bases and V 5 bases, and 4 bases lay outside the gene matches. The CDR3 spells CAISRQGGYGYTF. CDR3 DNA: TGTGCCATCAGTCGACAGGGCGGCTATGGCTACACCTTC.

V usage is TRBV13 and J usage is TRBJ1-2, with TRBD1 as a possible D gene (6 bases). The ends were cut back, 0 bases at V and 8 bases at J, with 16 bases in the middle. Per germline, CDR1 PRHDT and CDR2 FYEKMQ (reference sequence). The CDR3 runs to 15 residues. The CDR3 DNA follows: TGTGCCAGCAGCTTAGGGACAGGACCTTTGGGAGGCTACACCTTC. This translates into CASSLGTGPLGGYTF.

In its sample, this clone was seen once. This chain joins TRBV19 and TRBJ2-5; D might be TRBD2 (6 bases). Germline CDR1 and CDR2: LNHDA and SQIVND (reference sequence). V lost 1 base and J 1 base, leaving 10 bases between the germline ends. This CDR3 is 15 amino acids long. The CDR3 region is CASSIAGAVQETQYF. In DNA form, the CDR3 reads TGTGCCAGTAGTATAGCGGGAGCGGTCCAAGAGACCCAGTACTTC.

This sequence joins TRBV6-1 and TRBJ2-2; no clear D gene. Trimming took 2 bases from V and 4 from J, leaving 11 bases between them. The CDR3 contains 15 residues. Germline lookup yields CDR1 MNHNS and CDR2 SASEGT. CDR3 residues: CASSEYIAGTGELFF. CDR3 sequence (DNA): TGTGCCAGCAGTGAATATATCGCAGGCACCGGGGAGCTGTTTTTT.

The J gene is TRBJ1-3, the V gene TRBV27; TRBD1 agrees at 7 bases. Germline V gene data show CDR1 as MNHEY and CDR2 as SMNVEV (reference sequence). This CDR3 has 14 residues. The ends lost 6 bases at V and 4 bases at J; junction bases unmatched: 6. The CDR3 sequence is CASRRRGSGNTIYF. DNA of the CDR3: TGTGCCAGCAGGCGCAGGGGGAGCGGAAACACCATATATTTT.

CDR3 amino acids: CASLPGQVNYEQYF. CDR3 DNA: TGTGCCAGCCTACCGGGACAGGTGAACTACGAGCAGTACTTC. V usage is TRBV2 and J usage is TRBJ2-7; TRBD1 matches at 8 bases. The CDR3 contains 14 residues. CDR1 is SNHLY and CDR2 is FYNNEI in the germline V gene. V lost 8 bases, J lost 3 bases, and 9 bases stayed unmatched.

The chain recombines TRBV30 with TRBJ1-3; D possibly corresponds to TRBD1 (5 bases). V lost 6 bases to trimming and J lost 0 bases, with 12 bases between them. CDR3 length equals 14 residues. Per the germline V gene, CDR1 is GTSNPN and CDR2 is SVGIG (reference sequence). The CDR3 loop is CACPGLGSGNTIYF. The CDR3 DNA sequence: TGTGCCTGCCCGGGACTGGGCTCTGGAAACACCATATATTTT.

This clone was counted once. This sequence joins TRBV18 and TRBJ2-2, with D unresolved. V lost 8 bases, J lost 3 bases, and 7 bases lay in between. The CDR3 loop spans 12 amino acids. The germline CDR1 and CDR2 sequences are KGHSH and LQKENI. CDR3 nucleotides: TGTGCCAGCCCCTCGGACACCGGGGAGCTGTTTTTT. As protein: CASPSDTGELFF.

The rearrangement links TRBV5-4 to TRBJ2-1, with TRBD2 identical over 10 bases. The V gene's germline CDR1 is SGHNT and CDR2 YYREEE (reference sequence). The V and J ends lost 1 base and 8 bases, in that order; junction bases with no gene match: 6. There are 15 residues in the CDR3. In DNA, the CDR3 is TGTGCCAGCAGCTTGATAGCGGGAGGCATACATGAGCAGTTCTTC. This gives the protein CASSLIAGGIHEQFF.

The V gene is TRBV30, the J gene TRBJ2-5; maybe TRBD2 (5 bases). V was shortened by 1 base and J by 4 bases, with 13 bases between the two germline ends. This CDR3 has 14 amino acids. Germline CDR1 is GTSNPN and CDR2 is SVGIG (reference sequence). The CDR3 loop is CAWSGVAYGETQYF. CDR3 in DNA: TGTGCCTGGAGTGGGGTAGCGTATGGAGAGACCCAGTACTTC.

The chain recombines TRBV4-3 with TRBJ2-7; the D gene is possibly TRBD1 (5 bases). This CDR3 region has 15 residues. CDR1 is LGHNA, CDR2 YSLEER, per germline. V lost 2 bases and J 1 base, leaving 12 bases between the germline ends. The CDR3 here is CASSQTAGWSYEQYF. CDR3 in DNA: TGCGCCAGCAGCCAAACTGCAGGGTGGTCCTACGAGCAGTACTTC.

This clone was counted once. This sequence joins TRBV20-1 and TRBJ2-4; possibly TRBD1 for D (5 bases). V lost 1 base and J lost 11, with 9 bases in between. Germline loops: CDR1 DFQATT, CDR2 SNEGSKA (reference sequence). CDR3 size: 11 residues. CDR3 residues: CSARVIGVQYF. CDR3 coding DNA: TGCAGTGCTAGAGTAATAGGGGTTCAGTACTTC.

J is TRBJ2-2 and V is TRBV19; D is possibly TRBD1 (5 bases). The CDR3 covers 15 residues. The V end lost 5 bases, the J end lost 3 bases, and 13 bases lay between the germline ends. Germline-derived CDR1 and CDR2 are LNHDA and SQIVND (reference sequence). This CDR3 is CASSLRVLHTGELFF. The CDR3 DNA is TGTGCCAGTAGTCTCAGGGTTTTACACACCGGGGAGCTGTTTTTT.

V and J are TRBV5-1 and TRBJ2-1; 11 bases are a match to TRBD2. Trimming took 7 bases from V and 5 from J; bases not matched to a gene: 11. The CDR3 has 16 amino acids. CDR1 and CDR2 from the germline V gene are SGHRS and YFSETQ. The CDR3 protein is CASEFWLAGGNNEQFF. The CDR3 DNA sequence: TGCGCCAGCGAGTTTTGGCTAGCGGGAGGAAACAATGAGCAGTTCTTC.

The chain uses TRBV27 and TRBJ2-3; a weak D match, TRBD1 (5 bases). The V end lost 3 bases, the J end lost 1 base, and 5 bases lay between the germline ends. The germline V gene encodes CDR1 MNHEY and CDR2 SMNVEV (reference sequence). CDR3 length: 13 residues. CDR3 in DNA: TGTGCCAGCAGTTTGACAGGCACAGATACGCAGTATTTT. Residues: CASSLTGTDTQYF.

This clone appeared once. V is TRBV4-1 and J is TRBJ2-7; 8 bases match TRBD2. The germline V gene has CDR1 MGHRA and CDR2 YSYEKL. Trimming took 1 base from V and 6 from J; bases not matched to a gene: 11. The CDR3 loop spans 16 amino acids. CDR3 residues: CASSQGMSGSRIEQYF. The CDR3 DNA reads TGCGCCAGCAGCCAAGGTATGAGCGGGAGTAGGATCGAGCAGTACTTC.

This clone was seen a handful of times. V is TRBV7-9 and J is TRBJ2-7; 10 bases are a match to TRBD2. This CDR3 contains 16 residues. Germline CDR1 is SEHNR and CDR2 is FQNEAQ (reference sequence). V gave up 0 bases and J gave up 2 bases; unmatched junction bases: 4. This chain's CDR3 is CASSLAGGLATYEQYF. The CDR3 nucleotides read TGTGCCAGCAGCTTAGCGGGGGGACTAGCGACCTACGAGCAGTACTTC.

The chain uses TRBV19 and TRBJ1-1; 12 bases align to TRBD1. This CDR3 contains 17 residues. Looked up from germline, CDR1 is LNHDA and CDR2 is SQIVND (reference sequence). V dropped 3 bases and J dropped 3; count of bases not matched to a gene: 8. The CDR3 bases are TGTGCCAGTAGTATCAGGGACAGGGGGCGTTGGGACACTGAAGCTTTCTTT. Protein: CASSIRDRGRWDTEAFF. Using reference TRBV19 and TRBJ1-1 for the parts outside the CDR3, the full variable domain is DGGITQSPKYLFRKEGQNVTLSCEQNLNHDAMYWYRQDPGQGLRLIYYSQIVNDFQKGDIAEGYSVSREKKESFPLTVTSAQKNPTAFYLCASSIRDRGRWDTEAFFGQGTRLTVV.

The chain joins TRBV2 to TRBJ2-7, with 9 nucleotides matching TRBD1. Germline CDR1 and CDR2: SNHLY and FYNNEI. Trimming at V came to 6 bases and at J to 0 bases, leaving 6 bases not matched to a gene. There are 15 residues in the CDR3. This CDR3 reads CASSEQGAISYEQYF. The CDR3, as DNA: TGTGCCAGCAGCGAACAGGGGGCGATCTCCTACGAGCAGTACTTC.

This clone appeared a single time. V usage is TRBV5-4 and J usage is TRBJ2-5, with D perhaps matching TRBD1 (6 bases). The CDR3 runs 13 residues. V was cut by 0 bases and J by 7 bases, with 10 bases left in between. Germline lookup yields CDR1 SGHNT and CDR2 YYREEE (reference sequence). The CDR3 loop is CASSLAVGGTQYF. The CDR3 DNA follows: TGTGCCAGCAGCTTGGCGGTAGGGGGGACCCAGTACTTC.

The CDR3 protein is CASSYDSLIAYGYTF. DNA of the CDR3: TGTGCCAGCAGTTACGACAGCCTAATTGCCTATGGCTACACCTTC. J is TRBJ1-2 and V is TRBV27, with a tentative D call TRBD1 (5 bases). Germline CDR1 reads MNHEY; CDR2 reads SMNVEV (reference sequence). The V end lost 4 bases, the J end lost 4 bases, and 16 bases lay between the germline ends. The length of the CDR3 is 15 residues.

The gene calls are TRBV6-5 and TRBJ1-1; D is perhaps TRBD1 (6 bases). Germline loops: CDR1 MNHEY, CDR2 SVGAGI. CDR3 length: 12 amino acids. V lost 11 bases and J lost 5, with 15 bases in between. The CDR3 reads CASGRGGTEAFF. For the CDR3, the DNA is TGTGCCTCGGGCAGGGGCGGGACTGAAGCTTTCTTT.

This chain connects TRBV9 to TRBJ2-6, with D maybe TRBD2 (5 bases). The CDR3 runs 16 residues. Germline V lookup: CDR1 SGDLS, CDR2 YYNGEE. The germline V and J ends were trimmed by 3 bases and 0 bases, with 10 bases remaining between them. CDR3 loop: CASSDEDFSGANVLTF. CDR3 sequence (DNA): TGTGCCAGCAGCGATGAGGACTTCTCTGGGGCCAACGTCCTGACTTTC.

The rearrangement joins TRBV10-3 to TRBJ2-3, with D possibly being TRBD1 (6 bases). V lost 5 bases, J lost 4 bases, and 13 bases lay in between. Germline-derived CDR1 and CDR2 are ENHRY and SYGVKD. CDR3 length equals 14 residues. The CDR3 spells CAISPGTSSDTQYF. The DNA for the CDR3 is TGTGCCATCAGTCCCGGGACATCTTCAGATACGCAGTATTTT.

This clone was observed a single time. The chain combines TRBV19 with TRBJ2-1, with 13 positions matching TRBD2. Unmatched junction bases numbered 12, after V lost 6 bases and J lost 10 bases. From germline, CDR1 is LNHDA and CDR2 SQIVND (reference sequence). The CDR3 has 16 amino acids. CDR3 in amino acids: CASREKGLAGEEEQFF. The CDR3 DNA reads as TGTGCCAGTAGGGAAAAAGGACTAGCGGGAGAAGAAGAGCAGTTCTTC.

The CDR3 DNA reads TGTGCCAGCTCCACTGCGGGGGAGACCCAGTACTTC. Protein product: CASSTAGETQYF. This chain connects TRBV28 to TRBJ2-5, with a tentative D call TRBD2 (6 bases). V lost 8 bases and J lost 5, with 12 bases in between. This CDR3 contains 12 residues. Germline assignment: CDR1 MDHEN and CDR2 SYDVKM.